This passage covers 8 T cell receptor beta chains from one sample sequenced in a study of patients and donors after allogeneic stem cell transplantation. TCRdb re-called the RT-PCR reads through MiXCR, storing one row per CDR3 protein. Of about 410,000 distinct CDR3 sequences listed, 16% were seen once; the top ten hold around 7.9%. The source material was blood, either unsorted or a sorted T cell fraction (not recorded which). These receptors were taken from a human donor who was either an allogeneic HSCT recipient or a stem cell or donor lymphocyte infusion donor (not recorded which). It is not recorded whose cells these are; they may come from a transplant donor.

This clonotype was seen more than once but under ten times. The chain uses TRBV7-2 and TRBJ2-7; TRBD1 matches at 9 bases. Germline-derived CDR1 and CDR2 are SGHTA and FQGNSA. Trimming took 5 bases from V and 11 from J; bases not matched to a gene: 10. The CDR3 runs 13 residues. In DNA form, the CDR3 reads TGTGCCAGCAGCCCTCTATTCCGGGACAGGGAGTACTTC. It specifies CASSPLFRDREYF.

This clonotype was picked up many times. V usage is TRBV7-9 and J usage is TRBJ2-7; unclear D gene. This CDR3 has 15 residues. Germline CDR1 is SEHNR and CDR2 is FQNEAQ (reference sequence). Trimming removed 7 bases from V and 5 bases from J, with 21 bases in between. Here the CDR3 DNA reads TGTGCCAGCAACAACCAAGAGAACTTACTCGACGAGCAGTACTTC. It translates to CASNNQENLLDEQYF.

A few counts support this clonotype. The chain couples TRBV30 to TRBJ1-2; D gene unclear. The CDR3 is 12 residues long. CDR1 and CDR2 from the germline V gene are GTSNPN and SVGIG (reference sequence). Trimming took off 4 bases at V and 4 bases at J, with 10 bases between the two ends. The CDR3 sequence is CAWTAYTYGYTF. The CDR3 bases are TGTGCCTGGACAGCCTATACCTATGGCTACACCTTC.

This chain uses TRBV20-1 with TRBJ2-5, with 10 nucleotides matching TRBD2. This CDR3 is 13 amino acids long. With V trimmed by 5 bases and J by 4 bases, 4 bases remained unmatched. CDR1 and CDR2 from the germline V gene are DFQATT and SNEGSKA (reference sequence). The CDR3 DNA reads TGCAGTGCTTTAAGCGGGGGGGTAGAGACCCAGTACTTC. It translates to CSALSGGVETQYF.

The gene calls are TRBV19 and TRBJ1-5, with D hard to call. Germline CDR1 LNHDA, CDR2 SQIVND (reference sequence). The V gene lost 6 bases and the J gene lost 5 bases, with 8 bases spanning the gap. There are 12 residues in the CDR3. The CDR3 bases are TGTGCCAGTAGCGGATGGTATCAGCCCCAGCATTTT. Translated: CASSGWYQPQHF. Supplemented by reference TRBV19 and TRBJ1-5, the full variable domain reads DGGITQSPKYLFRKEGQNVTLSCEQNLNHDAMYWYRQDPGQGLRLIYYSQIVNDFQKGDIAEGYSVSREKKESFPLTVTSAQKNPTAFYLCASSGWYQPQHFGDGTRLSIL.

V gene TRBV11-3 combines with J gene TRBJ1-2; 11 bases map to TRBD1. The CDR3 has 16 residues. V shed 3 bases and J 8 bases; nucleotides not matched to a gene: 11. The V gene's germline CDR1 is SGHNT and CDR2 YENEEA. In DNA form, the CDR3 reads TGTGCCAGCAGCTTGAGGGGGACAGGGGGGCCGCGAGGCTACACCTTC. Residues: CASSLRGTGGPRGYTF.

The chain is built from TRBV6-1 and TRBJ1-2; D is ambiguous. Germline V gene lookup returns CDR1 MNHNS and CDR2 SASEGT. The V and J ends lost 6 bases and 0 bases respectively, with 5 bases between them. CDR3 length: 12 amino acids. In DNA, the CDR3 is TGTGCCAGCAGCGTCTCTAACTATGGCTACACCTTC. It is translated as CASSVSNYGYTF.

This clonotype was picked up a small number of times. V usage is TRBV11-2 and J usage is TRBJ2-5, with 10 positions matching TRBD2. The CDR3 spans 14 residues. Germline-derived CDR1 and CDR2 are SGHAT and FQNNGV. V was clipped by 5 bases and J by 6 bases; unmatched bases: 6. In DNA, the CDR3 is TGTGCCAGCAGCCCCAAGCGGGGGGGCCAGACCCAGTACTTC. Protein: CASSPKRGGQTQYF.